The 13 T cell receptor beta chains presented below share a single source sample, sequenced in a study of T cell repertoires in cytomegalovirus infection (dated by TCRdb to about 2019). This specimen's treatment or condition label, interpreted: in vitro stimulation with specific CMV peptide epitopes to enrich CMV-specific T cells. Their specific antigens are unknown. Sequencing used an Illumina HiSeq 1500. TCRdb applied fastp at Q25 and MiXCR to the public reads, then kept only in-frame beta chains. Entries are consolidated by CDR3 protein sequence, retaining the most common genes and DNA. A total of 750,000 to 950,000 distinct CDR3 sequences appear in this sample, 25% to 30% of them only once. Jointly, the top ten make up around 13% of the sample. Sequencing used cultured CD8+ T cells from PBMCs, obtained from culture after CMV antigen stimulation. These receptors came from a human donor in good health (CMV status not recorded). Some clones in this sample may be carry-over from other donors' samples.

The table lists this clonotype with a few counts. This chain joins TRBV7-9 and TRBJ1-1, with TRBD1 as a possible D gene (5 bases). V lost 3 bases and J lost 8, with 16 bases in between. This CDR3 spans 14 amino acids. Germline CDR1 reads SEHNR; CDR2 reads FQNEAQ (reference sequence). The CDR3 reads CASSFRDGQEEAFF. Written as DNA, the CDR3 is TGTGCCAGCAGCTTCCGGGACGGACAAGAGGAAGCTTTCTTT.

This chain links TRBV7-9 with TRBJ1-4, with 7 bases fitting TRBD1. After removal of 4 bases from V and 14 bases from J, the junction contained 13 bases not matched to a gene. CDR3 length: 14 residues. CDR1 and CDR2 from the germline V gene are SEHNR and FQNEAQ (reference sequence). The CDR3 is CASSYPDRVGGLFF. The CDR3 DNA reads as TGTGCCAGCAGCTATCCTGACAGGGTTGGCGGGCTGTTTTTT.

This clonotype was observed a few times. The rearrangement uses TRBV28 and TRBJ1-6; D may be TRBD1 (5 bases). Germline values: CDR1 MDHEN, CDR2 SYDVKM. CDR3 length: 15 residues. Trimming pared 5 bases from V and 6 bases from J, leaving 14 bases between. CDR3 coding DNA: TGTGCCAGCAGTCACGGGGCAGGGCCTAATTCACCCCTCCACTTT. Protein product: CASSHGAGPNSPLHF.

This clonotype was detected ten times or more. CDR3 sequence (DNA): TGTGCCAGCAGGGACACTCACACTGAAGCTTTCTTT. Protein sequence: CASRDTHTEAFF. The gene calls are TRBV5-4 and TRBJ1-1; a weak D match, TRBD1 (5 bases). This CDR3 comprises 12 residues. Germline V CDR1 and CDR2: SGHNT, YYREEE (reference sequence). V lost 5 bases and J 3 bases, leaving 8 bases between the germline ends. Looking up the rest from reference TRBV5-4 and TRBJ1-1 gives the full variable domain: ETGVTQSPTHLIKTRGQQVTLRCSSQSGHNTVSWYQQALGQGPQFIFQYYREEENGRGNFPPRFSGLQFPNYSSELNVNALELDDSALYLCASRDTHTEAFFGQGTRLTVV.

This clonotype appeared a few times. V gene TRBV9 combines with J gene TRBJ2-5; D ambiguous. This CDR3 is 15 amino acids long. Trimming left V 3 bases short and J 4 bases short, with 16 bases between. Germline CDR1 is SGDLS and CDR2 is YYNGEE. CDR3 sequence (DNA): TGTGCCAGCAGCGGCCGTCCGGGTACTCCAGAGACCCAGTACTTC. It is translated as CASSGRPGTPETQYF.

Many counts were recorded for this clonotype. The chain links TRBV6-5 to TRBJ2-7; the D is unclear. Germline CDR1 is MNHEY and CDR2 is SVGAGI. CDR3 length: 11 amino acids. The germline V and J ends were trimmed by 5 bases and 6 bases, with 8 bases remaining between them. The CDR3 is CASSRGAEQYV. The CDR3 DNA reads as TGTGCCAGCAGTCGCGGAGCCGAGCAGTACGTC.

V usage is TRBV7-9 and J usage is TRBJ1-6, with D unresolved. The germline V gene has CDR1 SEHNR and CDR2 FQNEAQ (reference sequence). The CDR3 totals 18 residues. Trimming stripped 5 bases from V and 5 bases from J, with 22 bases between. The CDR3 DNA sequence: TGTGCCAGCAGCCCATGGGCGGGGATCAAGGCGGATAATTCACCCCTCCACTTT. It encodes CASSPWAGIKADNSPLHF.

The chain couples TRBV5-1 to TRBJ1-1; D possibly corresponds to TRBD1 (6 bases). The germline gives CDR1 SGHRS, CDR2 YFSETQ. Trimming left V 5 bases short and J 4 bases short, with 15 bases between. The CDR3 runs 14 residues. The CDR3 sequence: CASRMVGGPTEAFF. The DNA of the CDR3 is TGCGCCAGCAGAATGGTTGGGGGGCCCACTGAAGCTTTCTTT.

In its sample, this clonotype was seen a few times. V usage is TRBV7-9 and J usage is TRBJ2-7; 8 bases line up with TRBD1. The V and J ends lost 5 bases and 3 bases, in that order; junction bases with no gene match: 9. CDR1 is SEHNR, CDR2 FQNEAQ, per germline (reference sequence). This CDR3 has 15 amino acids. CDR3 sequence: CASSPRTGHVYEQYF. The CDR3 DNA sequence: TGTGCCAGCAGCCCACGGACAGGGCACGTCTACGAGCAGTACTTC.

This clonotype was observed a handful of times. The chain's CDR3 is CASSLDPGQAEQFF. The CDR3, as DNA: TGTGCCAGCAGCTTGGACCCGGGACAAGCAGAGCAGTTCTTC. The J gene is TRBJ2-1, the V gene TRBV5-5; D possibly corresponds to TRBD1 (6 bases). The CDR3 has 14 amino acids. In germline, CDR1 is SGHKS, CDR2 YYEKEE (reference sequence). V lost 0 bases to trimming and J lost 10 bases, with 14 bases between them.

V gene TRBV19 combines with J gene TRBJ1-1; D not resolved. Trimming took off 8 bases at V and 8 bases at J, with 21 bases between the two ends. Germline V gene data show CDR1 as LNHDA and CDR2 as SQIVND (reference sequence). The CDR3 is 14 amino acids. The CDR3 here is CASRLDRGVLEAFF. As DNA, the CDR3 is TGTGCCAGTCGTCTCGACCGAGGAGTTCTGGAAGCTTTCTTT.

This rearrangement joins TRBV12-3 or TRBV12-4 to TRBJ2-1; TRBD2 might be the D (6 bases). With 3 bases removed from V and 12 bases from J, the gap between germline ends came to 15 bases. The CDR3 is 13 residues long. For the CDR3, the DNA is TGTGCCAGCAGTTTTGGCGGAGGGGTAGGGCAGTTCTTC. It is translated as CASSFGGGVGQFF.

This clonotype has at least ten counts. The chain carries TRBV5-6 and TRBJ2-1; D possibly uses TRBD1 or TRBD2 (5 bases each). CDR1 is SGHDT and CDR2 is YYEEEE in the germline V gene. This CDR3 comprises 15 residues. V lost 3 bases to trimming and J lost 4 bases, with 14 bases between them. CDR3 nucleotide sequence: TGTGCCAGCAGCTGGGACCCTCCGCTATACAATGAGCAGTTCTTC. Translation: CASSWDPPLYNEQFF.